The rows below give T cell receptor beta chains drawn from one sample of a study of T cell changes during pregnancy in multiple sclerosis. Produced via immunoSEQ multiplex PCR; TCRdb's table is partial and in-frame only. The sample records about 67,000 clones, roughly nine tenths being singletons. The sequences come from peripheral blood, collected in the second trimester of pregnancy. The source of these receptors is a female donor with multiple sclerosis, enrolled in a pregnancy study. Each CDR3 is given with its conserved first and last residue.

V gene,CDR3 protein
TRBV6-1,CASSRTDSVGYTF
TRBV28,CASSLQNTEAFF
TRBV30,CAWTRASLAKNIQYF
TRBV6-5,CASGRQGEAFF
TRBV5-1,CASSLRAGANTEAFF
TRBV5-6,CASRTIEVLTEAFF
TRBV5-1,CASSLGEQGLWEGYTF
TRBV5-6,CASSFSFYIAAETQYF
TRBV15,CATSRVRGEGTEAFF
TRBV13,CASSLLTGVGIGANEQFF
TRBV5-1,CASSLQGNTEAFF
TRBV19,CASSDRVGQPQHF
TRBV4-3,CASSQDGQGVAGNTIYF
TRBV6-6,CASTNPGTGNEKLFF